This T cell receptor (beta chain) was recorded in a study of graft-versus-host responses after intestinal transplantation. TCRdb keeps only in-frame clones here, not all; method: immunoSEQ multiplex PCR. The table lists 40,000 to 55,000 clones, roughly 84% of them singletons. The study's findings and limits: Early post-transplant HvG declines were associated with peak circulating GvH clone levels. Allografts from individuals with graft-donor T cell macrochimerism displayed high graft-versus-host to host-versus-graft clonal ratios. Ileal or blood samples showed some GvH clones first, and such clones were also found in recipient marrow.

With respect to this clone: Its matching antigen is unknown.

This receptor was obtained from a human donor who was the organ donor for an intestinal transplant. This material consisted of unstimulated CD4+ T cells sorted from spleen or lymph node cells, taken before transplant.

The CDR3 spells CASSYGVGGTEAFF. The CDR3 nucleotides read TGTGCCAGCAGTTACGGCGTCGGAGGCACTGAAGCTTTCTTT. J is TRBJ1-1 and V is TRBV6-5, with unresolved D. Trimming stripped 2 bases from V and 4 bases from J, with 11 bases between. Germline lookup yields CDR1 MNHEY and CDR2 SVGAGI. The CDR3 spans 14 residues.